Listed below are T cell receptor beta chains from one sample, sequenced in a study of PD-L1 blockade in urothelial cancer. Profiled with immunoSEQ multiplex PCR; TCRdb holds only in-frame clones, not every one. This sample has over 40,000 clones, with roughly 81% found just once. The source was PBMCs, collected around atezolizumab (anti-PD-L1) treatment. The receptors originated from a man in his 70s with urothelial cancer. Both conserved end residues are part of each CDR3.

>TRBJ1-1|TRBV28
CASSLKDGVGREAFF
>NA|TRBV4-1
CASSLQGRLAGGDSYEQYF
>TRBJ2-7|TRBV6-1
CASSYGLGSYEQYF
>TRBJ2-7|TRBV11-3
CASSTTGVGEQYF
>TRBJ2-2|TRBV27
CASSSGLAGVPGELFF
>TRBJ1-2|TRBV5-5
CASSSGLRGEDYGYTF
>TRBJ1-1|TRBV5-1
CASSLGAANTEAFF
>TRBJ2-1|TRBV7-9
CASSFEGAGQFF
>TRBJ2-7|TRBV27
CASSLGWIYEQYF
>TRBJ2-3|TRBV29-1
CSVKGQGGEDTQYF
>TRBJ2-1|TRBV27
CASSLSRTSGISYNEQFF
>TRBJ2-4|TRBV4-1
CASSQEVRSGSPVQYF
>TRBJ1-1|TRBV10-3
CAISEAAGAGTEAFF
>TRBJ1-1|TRBV10-1
CASSATVPLGDTEAFF
>TRBJ2-2|TRBV7-9
CASSGGQGRGTGELFF
>TRBJ2-3|TRBV6-5
CASSPGLSTDTQYF
>TRBJ2-7|TRBV5-1
CASSPGTSGDVEYF
>TRBJ2-1|TRBV19
CASRDRFSSFYNEQFF
>TRBJ1-2|TRBV9
CASSDTTSWGGYTF
>TRBJ1-4|TRBV30
CAWSHLGQTNEKLFF
>TRBJ2-7|TRBV29-1
CSVDGTGGAYEQYF
>TRBJ2-7|TRBV7-2
CAARLAGVGEQYF
>TRBJ1-4|TRBV15
CATSRGQAENNEKLFF
>TRBJ2-1|TRBV13
CASSYPTSGTYNEQFF
>TRBJ1-2|TRBV30
CAWSVRDRVNYGYTF
>TRBJ2-4|TRBV7-9
CASSLKGSKNIQYF